These 5 T cell receptor beta chains were sequenced from one sample in a study of blood T cells in healthy people across ages. The use of a sample-barcoded 5' primer and a J-beta primer mix characterized a second PCR of roughly 6 to 11 cycles. Each CDR3 protein gets one entry after TCRdb re-called the 5' RACE reads with MiXCR. The table shows some 710,000 distinct CDR3 sequences, with less than 60% occurring only once. Material for sequencing was blood. The receptors were sampled from a man of 80 years or more in good health.

The genes are TRBV28 and TRBJ1-5; D might be TRBD1 (6 bases). Trimming shortened V by 3 bases and J by 0 bases, and 12 bases separated the two germline ends. This CDR3 region has 16 residues. Germline CDR1 MDHEN, CDR2 SYDVKM. The CDR3 reads CASSFPTGNSNQPQHF. CDR3 nucleotide sequence: TGTGCCAGCAGTTTCCCGACAGGTAATAGCAATCAGCCCCAGCATTTT.

The chain recombines TRBV25-1 with TRBJ2-7; D tentatively reads TRBD1 or TRBD2 (5 bases each). V was cut by 1 base and J by 3 bases, with 10 bases left in between. The CDR3 is made up of 14 amino acids. Germline V gene sequence: CDR1 MGHDK, CDR2 SYGVNS. Here the CDR3 reads CASSEWDENYEQYF. The CDR3 DNA sequence: TGTGCCAGCAGTGAATGGGACGAGAACTACGAGCAGTACTTC.

This chain connects TRBV7-3 to TRBJ2-1; 8 bases line up with TRBD2. V shed 3 bases, J shed 1 base, and the junction held 5 bases outside the gene matches. This CDR3 has 16 residues. Germline CDR1 and CDR2: SGHTA and FQGTGA. The CDR3 DNA reads as TGTGCCAGCAGCTTTGAAGCGGGAGCGTCCTACAATGAGCAGTTCTTC. Its protein is CASSFEAGASYNEQFF.

To note about this clonotype: A much larger clone lies a single base off, so this may be a read error. This chain links TRBV5-4 with TRBJ2-7, with D possibly TRBD2 on 7 matching bases. Germline CDR1 and CDR2: SGHNT and YYREEE (reference sequence). V lost 4 bases and J 2 bases, leaving 22 bases between the germline ends. The CDR3 sequence is 17 residues long. CDR3 amino acids: CASSDTGGTLTPYEQYF. CDR3 sequence (DNA): TGTGCCAGCAGCGACACGGGGGGCACCCTAACCCCCTACGAGCAGTACTTC.

This chain links TRBV12-3 or TRBV12-4 with TRBJ2-1; 10 nucleotides agree with TRBD2. CDR3 length: 14 residues. Trimming cost V 8 bases and J 8 bases; bases outside gene matches: 9. The CDR3: CASGERGGLYEQFF. The CDR3 bases are TGTGCCAGCGGGGAGCGGGGGGGCCTCTATGAGCAGTTCTTC.